This section outlines one T cell receptor (beta chain) sequence together with its context. Its antigen is unidentified. This entry belongs to a study of OX40 agonist ivuxolimab in advanced cancers. Across the whole study: About 40% of patients had received prior checkpoint inhibitor therapy. One hepatocellular carcinoma and two cutaneous melanoma patients partially responded.

Points from the study as a whole: At doses 0.1 to 3.0 mg/kg, CD4+ and CD8+ clones expanded. Antigen targets of the expanded peripheral T cells went undetermined.

With 2 bases clipped from V and 4 bases from J, the junction kept 5 bases outside the gene matches. This CDR3 region has 16 residues. Germline V gives CDR1 SNHLY, CDR2 FYNNEI. The table came from immunoSEQ multiplex PCR; TCRdb's copy has only in-frame clones and leaves some out. The sample holds tens of thousands of clones, approximately 84% seen once. The chain is built from TRBV2 and TRBJ2-3, with 11 bases lining up with TRBD2. The source was CD4+ or CD8+ T cells sorted from blood, collected in a trial of the OX40 agonist ivuxolimab. The source of this sequence is an adult with an advanced solid tumor such as melanoma, head and neck, liver or kidney cancer. In DNA form, the CDR3 reads TGTGCCAGCAGTGAATCTAGCGGGGGGCCCTCAGATACGCAGTATTTT. This codes for CASSESSGGPSDTQYF.